The 17 T cell receptor beta chains presented below share a single source sample, sequenced in a study of cytomegalovirus exposure and HLA in healthy donors. The PCR was carried out with 60 Vbeta primers and 13 Jbeta primers. TCRdb's copy holds only in-frame clones and misses some; the assay was immunoSEQ multiplex PCR. The sample yields 150,000 or so clones, roughly 87% seen once. Sample: PBMCs. Source of these receptors: a man aged 25 to 40 in good health and CMV-seropositive.

This chain links TRBV4-3 with TRBJ1-2; D is unclear. Looked up from germline, CDR1 is LGHNA and CDR2 is YSLEER. The CDR3 extends over 13 amino acids. Trimming left V 1 base short and J 4 bases short, with 7 bases between. The CDR3 region has the DNA TGCGCCAGCAGCCAAGTCCCCGGCTATGGCTACACCTTC. Its translation: CASSQVPGYGYTF.

The CDR3 bases are TGTGCCAGCAGTTACTCGCCTAGCGGGGTTACCTACGAGCAGTACTTC. Translation gives CASSYSPSGVTYEQYF. J is TRBJ2-7 and V is TRBV6-5; 9 nucleotides line up with TRBD2. The germline gives CDR1 MNHEY, CDR2 SVGAGI. The CDR3 totals 16 residues. The junction had 5 bases not matched to a gene; V was cut back by 0 bases and J by 2 bases.

V usage is TRBV6-5 and J usage is TRBJ2-1; D not resolved. The CDR3 covers 16 residues. Per the germline V gene, CDR1 is MNHEY and CDR2 is SVGAGI. The V gene lost 2 bases and the J gene lost 0 bases, with 11 bases spanning the gap. CDR3 region: CASSYVAVSSYNEQFF. CDR3 sequence (DNA): TGTGCCAGCAGTTACGTAGCCGTTAGCTCCTACAATGAGCAGTTCTTC.

The chain is built from TRBV7-9 and TRBJ2-1; possible D gene TRBD2, 6 bases. V lost 5 bases, J lost 8 bases, and 13 bases lay in between. Germline V gene sequence: CDR1 SEHNR, CDR2 FQNEAQ (reference sequence). This CDR3 has 13 amino acids. CDR3 loop: CASSQTSVDEQFF. In DNA, the CDR3 is TGTGCCAGCAGCCAGACTAGTGTCGATGAGCAGTTCTTC.

The chain couples TRBV18 to TRBJ2-7; 8 bases map to TRBD1. The CDR3 loop spans 16 amino acids. The V gene's germline CDR1 is KGHSH and CDR2 LQKENI. After removal of 3 bases from V and 0 bases from J, the junction contained 7 bases not matched to a gene. The CDR3 nucleotides are TGTGCCAGCTCACCGGGGCAGGGGGCGATCTCCTACGAGCAGTACTTC. The encoded protein is CASSPGQGAISYEQYF.

The V gene is TRBV5-8, the J gene TRBJ1-4; 8 nucleotides agree with TRBD1. This CDR3 has 14 residues. Germline trimming cut 9 bases from V and 4 bases from J; bases unmatched to any gene: 8. Germline values: CDR1 SGHTS, CDR2 YDEGEE. The CDR3 reads CATSNRGGNEKLFF. As DNA, the CDR3 is TGTGCCACCTCGAACAGGGGGGGTAATGAAAAACTGTTTTTT.

The genes are TRBV28 and TRBJ1-4, with 7 bases identical to TRBD1. V was pared by 5 bases and J by 8 bases, with 11 bases of the junction left unmatched. The CDR3 length is 15 residues. Germline loops: CDR1 MDHEN, CDR2 SYDVKM. DNA for the CDR3: TGTGCCAGCAGTACTTTACAGGGGATCAGGGAAAAACTGTTTTTT. Translating gives CASSTLQGIREKLFF.

The J gene is TRBJ1-1, the V gene TRBV9; 8 positions agree with TRBD1. The CDR3 totals 14 residues. With 3 bases clipped from V and 4 bases from J, the junction kept 5 bases outside the gene matches. Germline V gene sequence: CDR1 SGDLS, CDR2 YYNGEE. CDR3 sequence reads: CASSGDRGVTEAFF. CDR3 in DNA: TGTGCCAGCAGCGGTGACAGGGGTGTCACTGAAGCTTTCTTT.

The chain employs TRBV7-6 and TRBJ2-5; 11 bases match TRBD1. J was trimmed by 4 bases and V by 3 bases; bases with no gene match: 7. The germline gives CDR1 SGHVS, CDR2 FNYEAQ. The CDR3 length is 16 residues. The CDR3 loop reads CASSFPDRGLLETQYF. The CDR3 region has the DNA TGTGCCAGCAGCTTTCCGGACAGGGGGCTTCTAGAGACCCAGTACTTC.

This clone has a single count. The V gene is TRBV5-1, the J gene TRBJ2-7, with TRBD1 identical over 9 bases. CDR1 and CDR2 (germline): SGHRS, YFSETQ. Germline trimming cut 2 bases from V and 5 bases from J; bases unmatched to any gene: 5. There are 14 residues in the CDR3. CDR3 region: CASSFGQGNNEQYF. The CDR3 coding sequence is TGCGCCAGCAGCTTTGGACAGGGGAACAACGAGCAGTACTTC.

The genes are TRBV27 and TRBJ2-1, with 8 bases lining up with TRBD2. There are 16 residues in the CDR3. V dropped 5 bases and J dropped 4; count of bases not matched to a gene: 10. CDR1 and CDR2 (germline): MNHEY, SMNVEV (reference sequence). The CDR3 bases are TGTGCCAGCAGTCCAGACCCGACTAGCGAGTACAATGAGCAGTTCTTC. It yields the protein CASSPDPTSEYNEQFF.

The chain carries TRBV9 and TRBJ1-1; D gene uncertain. The length of the CDR3 is 14 residues. V dropped 0 bases and J dropped 1 base, with 7 bases sitting between them. CDR1 and CDR2 from the germline V gene are SGDLS and YYNGEE. CDR3 nucleotides: TGTGCCAGCAGCGTAGAACAGTCGAACACTGAAGCTTTCTTT. This encodes CASSVEQSNTEAFF.

The J gene is TRBJ2-7, the V gene TRBV30; TRBD2 is a possible D gene (6 bases). Trimming took off 4 bases at V and 3 bases at J, with 16 bases between the two ends. CDR3 length equals 14 residues. CDR1 and CDR2 (germline): GTSNPN, SVGIG (reference sequence). The CDR3 loop is CAWNIHVSGYEQYF. The CDR3 DNA reads as TGTGCCTGGAACATACACGTTAGCGGCTACGAGCAGTACTTC.

This CDR3 reads CASSYVLSETQYF. The CDR3 bases are TGTGCCAGCAGTTATGTCTTATCGGAGACCCAGTACTTC. V gene TRBV6-5 combines with J gene TRBJ2-5; no reliable D call. The V gene lost 3 bases and the J gene lost 5 bases, with 10 bases spanning the gap. The CDR3 length is 13 residues. Germline values: CDR1 MNHEY, CDR2 SVGAGI.

The chain is built from TRBV5-4 and TRBJ1-2; TRBD1 matches at 9 bases. Germline V gives CDR1 SGHNT, CDR2 YYREEE (reference sequence). The CDR3 has 15 residues. Trimming cost V 2 bases and J 5 bases; bases outside gene matches: 7. The DNA of the CDR3 is TGTGCCAGCAGCTTCCCGGGACAGGGAATTTATGGCTACACCTTC. It specifies CASSFPGQGIYGYTF.

The chain carries TRBV5-5 and TRBJ2-7; TRBD2 aligns across 7 bases. The germline CDR1 and CDR2 sequences are SGHKS and YYEKEE (reference sequence). The CDR3 is 15 amino acids. Losses at the gene ends were 2 bases for V and 4 bases for J; bases not matched to a gene: 9. The CDR3 spells CASSFILTSTYEQYF. CDR3 nucleotide sequence: TGTGCCAGCAGCTTCATTTTGACTAGCACGTACGAGCAGTACTTC. Variable domain in full (rest from reference TRBV5-5 and TRBJ2-7): DAGVTQSPTHLIKTRGQQVTLRCSPISGHKSVSWYQQVLGQGPQFIFQYYEKEERGRGNFPDRFSARQFPNYSSELNVNALLLGDSALYLCASSFILTSTYEQYFGPGTRLTVT.

The chain is built from TRBV5-1 and TRBJ1-4, with 8 bases aligning to TRBD1. With V trimmed by 4 bases and J by 2 bases, 7 bases remained unmatched. This CDR3 is 16 amino acids long. Germline CDR1 is SGHRS and CDR2 is YFSETQ. CDR3 region: CASSAGTGGTNEKLFF. DNA of the CDR3: TGCGCCAGCAGCGCGGGGACAGGTGGTACTAATGAAAAACTGTTTTTT.